The 10 T cell receptor beta chains presented below share a single source sample, sequenced in a study of T cell responses to AZD1222 COVID-19 vaccine. Clones were sequenced by immunoSEQ multiplex PCR, and TCRdb holds only the in-frame ones, with some missing. The sample holds roughly 100,000 clones, 75% to 90% seen once. Sequenced material: peripheral blood, taken 28 days after the second AZD1222 dose. The source of these receptors is an adult who received the AZD1222 COVID-19 vaccine.

This sequence joins TRBV6-2 or TRBV6-3 and TRBJ2-5; D unresolved. The length of the CDR3 is 14 residues. Looked up from germline, CDR1 is MNHEY and CDR2 is SVGEGT. Trimming removed 0 bases from V and 5 bases from J, with 10 bases in between. CDR3 region: CASSYSTPEETQYF. The CDR3 DNA sequence: TGTGCCAGCAGTTACTCGACTCCTGAGGAGACCCAGTACTTC.

A few counts support this clone. The CDR3 here is CASRGPSGSIHEQYF. As DNA, the CDR3 is TGTGCCAGCAGGGGCCCTAGCGGGAGTATCCACGAGCAGTACTTC. This chain joins TRBV27 and TRBJ2-7, with 10 bases matching TRBD2. V shed 6 bases and J 5 bases; nucleotides not matched to a gene: 10. The CDR3 contains 15 residues. Germline V lookup: CDR1 MNHEY, CDR2 SMNVEV (reference sequence).

The count of this clone is one. The chain has TRBV5-5 and TRBJ2-7, with a possible D match to TRBD1 (6 bases). The CDR3 totals 14 residues. The germline gives CDR1 SGHKS, CDR2 YYEKEE (reference sequence). V lost 0 bases, J lost 13 bases, and 20 bases lay in between. The CDR3 nucleotides are TGTGCCAGCAGCTTGGCTGGCAGGGGAGAGGTGGATTACTTC. It codes for CASSLAGRGEVDYF.

The chain couples TRBV7-2 to TRBJ2-1; D gene uncertain. V was shortened by 6 bases and J by 0 bases, with 12 bases between the two germline ends. CDR1 SGHTA and CDR2 FQGNSA come from the germline V gene. The CDR3 is 15 residues long. The CDR3 DNA is TGTGCCAGCAGGTCAATTCGTTTCTCCTACAATGAGCAGTTCTTC. This encodes CASRSIRFSYNEQFF.

This sequence joins TRBV11-2 and TRBJ2-2; TRBD2 matches 10 bases. V gave up 1 base and J gave up 2 bases; unmatched junction bases: 4. This CDR3 is built from 17 residues. Germline V gene sequence: CDR1 SGHAT, CDR2 FQNNGV. CDR3 sequence reads: CASSLGTLAGNTGELFF. CDR3 DNA sequence: TGTGCCAGCAGCTTAGGCACACTAGCGGGAAACACCGGGGAGCTGTTTTTT.

The chain uses TRBV7-8 and TRBJ2-1; 8 nucleotides match TRBD2. The length of the CDR3 is 12 residues. V dropped 4 bases and J dropped 16; count of bases not matched to a gene: 9. Germline V lookup: CDR1 SGHVS, CDR2 FQNEAQ. CDR3: CASSYEAGAGFF. The CDR3 bases are TGTGCCAGCAGCTATGAAGCGGGAGCAGGATTCTTC.

The chain combines TRBV27 with TRBJ2-2; D call uncertain. Germline V CDR1 and CDR2: MNHEY, SMNVEV (reference sequence). V was pared by 0 bases and J by 7 bases, with 3 bases between. This CDR3 contains 12 residues. In DNA, the CDR3 is TGTGCCAGCAGTTTATCAAACGGGGAGCTGTTTTTT. It translates to CASSLSNGELFF.

This clone has only a few counts. The V and J genes are TRBV6-5 and TRBJ1-1; no reliable D call. The CDR3 length is 13 residues. V gave up 1 base and J gave up 4 bases, with 7 bases separating them. The V gene's germline CDR1 is MNHEY and CDR2 SVGAGI. In DNA, the CDR3 is TGTGCCAGCAGTTACTTCGAGAGCACTGAAGCTTTCTTT. Translated, it gives CASSYFESTEAFF.

This clone was counted a single time. The V and J genes are TRBV5-1 and TRBJ1-1; D remains unclear. The CDR3 extends over 17 amino acids. The V and J ends lost 0 bases and 1 base respectively, with 16 bases between them. CDR1 is SGHRS, CDR2 YFSETQ, per germline. The CDR3 sequence is CASSLVGLGEGNTEAFF. CDR3 sequence (DNA): TGCGCCAGCAGCTTGGTGGGTTTGGGCGAGGGGAACACTGAAGCTTTCTTT.

The chain carries TRBV3-1 (or the pseudogene TRBV3-2) and TRBJ1-2; D uncertain. Germline loops: CDR1 LGHDT, CDR2 YNNKEL (reference sequence). The CDR3 length is 14 residues. Trimming took 1 base from V and 1 from J, leaving 7 bases between them. The CDR3 sequence: CASSQGSDNYGYTF. In DNA, the CDR3 is TGTGCCAGCAGCCAAGGGTCGGATAACTATGGCTACACCTTC.